This T cell receptor (beta chain) was found in a study of blood T cell repertoires in COVID-19. V lost 5 bases and J 6 bases, leaving 12 bases between the germline ends. Germline CDR1 SGHDT, CDR2 YYEEEE. The CDR3 has 12 residues. Only in-frame clones appear in the TCRdb table, and some are missing; sequencing was by immunoSEQ multiplex PCR. The sample comprises approximately 460,000 clones, roughly 87% of which are singletons, and around 0.95% rests with the top ten. The gene calls are TRBV5-6 and TRBJ2-7; a weak D match, TRBD1 (6 bases). The receptor's source is a man aged 18 to 29 with COVID-19, enrolled during active disease. The material sequenced was peripheral blood. The CDR3 loop reads CASSLGAGEQYF. For the CDR3, the DNA is TGTGCCAGCAGTCTGGGGGCGGGCGAGCAGTACTTC. Based on the CDR3 plus reference TRBV5-6 and TRBJ2-7, the full variable domain is DAGVTQSPTHLIKTRGQQVTLRCSPKSGHDTVSWYQQALGQGPQFIFQYYEEEERQRGNFPDRFSGHQFPNYSSELNVNALLLGDSALYLCASSLGAGEQYFGPGTRLTVT.